This T cell receptor beta chain comes out of a study of blood T cell repertoires in COVID-19. At the level of the study: PBMCs, B-cell-depleted T cells, or T cells were the source of the cDNA or gDNA that made up the material.

Repertoires were generated with immunoSEQ multiplex PCR, while TCRdb's copy carries only in-frame clones and drops some. Counted here are 150,000 to 200,000 clones, 70% to 90% occurring once; the ten biggest clones make up 0.95% to 1.5%. Specimen: peripheral blood. The origin of this receptor is a man between 60 and 75 years old who had recovered from COVID-19.

Here the CDR3 reads CASSLIRGRANSPLHF. The CDR3 region has the DNA TGTGCCAGCAGCTTAATCAGGGGGCGGGCAAATTCACCCCTCCACTTT. The V and J genes are TRBV5-5 and TRBJ1-6; 8 nucleotides line up with TRBD1. This CDR3 spans 16 amino acids. With 2 bases clipped from V and 7 bases from J, the junction kept 8 bases outside the gene matches. The germline V gene has CDR1 SGHKS and CDR2 YYEKEE (reference sequence).